This record covers a single T cell receptor beta chain. Here immunoSEQ multiplex PCR was the method, and the copy in TCRdb shows in-frame clones only, minus some. The sample carries approximately 480,000 clones, around 85% recorded once. Germline assignment: CDR1 LNHDA and CDR2 SQIVND (reference sequence). The trim removed 6 bases at V and 4 bases at J, leaving 15 bases unmatched. This CDR3 has 16 amino acids. The entry originates in a study of Ad26.COV2.S vaccination and SARS-CoV-2 variants. About the research overall: Each vaccinee took Ad26.COV2.S intramuscularly, once or twice 56 days apart.

Treatment here: around 19 received Ad26.COV2.S at low or high dose, single or two shots; 5 received placebo; per-sample allocation not given. The investigators took samples on day 63 after the first vaccine or placebo injection. This specimen was peripheral blood, taken in a trial of Ad26.COV2.S vaccine versus placebo. The sequence was obtained from a person between 18 and 65 years old who received the Ad26.COV2.S COVID-19 vaccine or a placebo. The chain employs TRBV19 and TRBJ2-7; TRBD2 matches at 7 bases. The CDR3 nucleotides read TGTGCCAGTAGCAAGACACCAGCGGGAATGGGTTACGAGCAGTACTTC. Its protein product is CASSKTPAGMGYEQYF.